This T cell receptor beta chain was recovered during a study of CD8+ T cells in alopecia areata. Study in general: Severity among treated patients was scored by the percentage of scalp area affected. General observations from the study: The study found higher clonality in lesional than normal scalp, especially in alopecia totalis/universalis.

The treatment here: oral pan-JAK inhibitor, 5-10 mg twice daily. Lesional scalp tissue (obtained by punch biopsy) and peripheral blood were collected from alopecia areata patients. The authors sorted CD4+ and CD8+ T cells from PBMCs. In this sample, this clone turned up a few times. As yet, its antigen is unknown. The sample contains more than one DNA sequence encoding this CDR3. Extracted RNA was reverse transcribed into cDNA, the sequencing template. Repertoires were generated with immunoSEQ multiplex PCR, while TCRdb's copy carries only in-frame clones and drops some. The table lists 180,000 or so clones, approximately 49% of them singletons. Germline lookup yields CDR1 LNHDA and CDR2 SQIVND (reference sequence). The CDR3 totals 14 residues. Trimming cost V 2 bases and J 0 bases, with 5 bases left between them.

This sequence originates from a human donor with alopecia areata. The chain carries TRBV19 and TRBJ1-5; D is unclear. The starting material was CD8+ T cells sorted from blood, obtained around week 53, from a patient treated with tofacitinib. The CDR3 is CASSIRDSNQPQHF. CDR3 coding DNA: TGTGCCAGTAGTATAAGAGATAGCAATCAGCCCCAGCATTTT. Full variable domain (rest looked up from reference TRBV19 and TRBJ1-5): DGGITQSPKYLFRKEGQNVTLSCEQNLNHDAMYWYRQDPGQGLRLIYYSQIVNDFQKGDIAEGYSVSREKKESFPLTVTSAQKNPTAFYLCASSIRDSNQPQHFGDGTRLSIL.